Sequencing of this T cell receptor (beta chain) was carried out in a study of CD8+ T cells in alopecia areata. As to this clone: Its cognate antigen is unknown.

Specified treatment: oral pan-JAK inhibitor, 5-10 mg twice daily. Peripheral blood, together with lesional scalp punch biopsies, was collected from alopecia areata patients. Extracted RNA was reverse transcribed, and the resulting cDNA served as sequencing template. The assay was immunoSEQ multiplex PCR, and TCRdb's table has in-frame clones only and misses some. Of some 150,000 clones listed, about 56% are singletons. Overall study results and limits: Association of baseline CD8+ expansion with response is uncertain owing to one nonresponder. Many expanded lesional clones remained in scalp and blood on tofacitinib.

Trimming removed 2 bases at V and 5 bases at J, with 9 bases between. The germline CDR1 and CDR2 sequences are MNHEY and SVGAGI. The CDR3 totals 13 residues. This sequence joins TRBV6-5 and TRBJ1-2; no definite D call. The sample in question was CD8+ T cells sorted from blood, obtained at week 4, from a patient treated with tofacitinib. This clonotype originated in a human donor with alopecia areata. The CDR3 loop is CASSYEKGYGYTF. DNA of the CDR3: TGTGCCAGCAGTTACGAGAAGGGATATGGCTACACCTTC.